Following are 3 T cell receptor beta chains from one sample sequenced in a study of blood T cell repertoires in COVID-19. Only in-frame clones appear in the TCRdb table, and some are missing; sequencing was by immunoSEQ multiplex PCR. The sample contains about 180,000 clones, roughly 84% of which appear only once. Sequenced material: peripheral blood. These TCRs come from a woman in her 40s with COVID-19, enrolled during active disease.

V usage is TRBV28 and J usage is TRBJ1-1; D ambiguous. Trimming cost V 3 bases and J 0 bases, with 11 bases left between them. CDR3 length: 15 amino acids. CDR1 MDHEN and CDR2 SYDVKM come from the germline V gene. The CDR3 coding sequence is TGTGCCAGCAGTTTGACGGCTCAGGTGAACACTGAAGCTTTCTTT. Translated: CASSLTAQVNTEAFF.

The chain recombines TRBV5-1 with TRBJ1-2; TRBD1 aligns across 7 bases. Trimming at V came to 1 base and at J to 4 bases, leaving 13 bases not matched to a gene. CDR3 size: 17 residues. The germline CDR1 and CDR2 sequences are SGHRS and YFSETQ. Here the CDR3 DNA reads TGCGCCAGCAGCTTGAACCCGCCGGACTCAGGGGGCTATGGCTACACCTTC. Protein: CASSLNPPDSGGYGYTF.

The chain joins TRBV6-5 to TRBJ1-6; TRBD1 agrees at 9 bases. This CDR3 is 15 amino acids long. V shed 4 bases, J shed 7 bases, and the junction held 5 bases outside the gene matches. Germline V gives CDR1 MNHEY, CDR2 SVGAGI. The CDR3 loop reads CASSSDRGLNSPLHF. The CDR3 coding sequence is TGTGCCAGCAGTTCGGACAGGGGTCTAAATTCACCCCTCCACTTT.